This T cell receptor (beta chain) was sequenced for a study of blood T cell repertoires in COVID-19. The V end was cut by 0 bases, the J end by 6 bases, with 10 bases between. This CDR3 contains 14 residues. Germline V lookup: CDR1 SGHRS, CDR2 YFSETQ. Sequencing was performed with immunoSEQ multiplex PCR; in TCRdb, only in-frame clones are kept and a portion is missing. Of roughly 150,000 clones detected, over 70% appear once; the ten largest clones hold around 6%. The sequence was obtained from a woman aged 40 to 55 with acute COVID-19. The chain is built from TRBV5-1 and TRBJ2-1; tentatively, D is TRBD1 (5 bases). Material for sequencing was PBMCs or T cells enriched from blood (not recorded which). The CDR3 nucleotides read TGCGCCAGCAGCTTGGTCGGACAAATCAATGAGCAGTTCTTC. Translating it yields CASSLVGQINEQFF. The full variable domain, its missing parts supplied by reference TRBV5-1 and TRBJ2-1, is KAGVTQTPRYLIKTRGQQVTLSCSPISGHRSVSWYQQTPGQGLQFLFEYFSETQRNKGNFPGRFSGRQFSNSRSEMNVSTLELGDSALYLCASSLVGQINEQFFGPGTRLTVL.